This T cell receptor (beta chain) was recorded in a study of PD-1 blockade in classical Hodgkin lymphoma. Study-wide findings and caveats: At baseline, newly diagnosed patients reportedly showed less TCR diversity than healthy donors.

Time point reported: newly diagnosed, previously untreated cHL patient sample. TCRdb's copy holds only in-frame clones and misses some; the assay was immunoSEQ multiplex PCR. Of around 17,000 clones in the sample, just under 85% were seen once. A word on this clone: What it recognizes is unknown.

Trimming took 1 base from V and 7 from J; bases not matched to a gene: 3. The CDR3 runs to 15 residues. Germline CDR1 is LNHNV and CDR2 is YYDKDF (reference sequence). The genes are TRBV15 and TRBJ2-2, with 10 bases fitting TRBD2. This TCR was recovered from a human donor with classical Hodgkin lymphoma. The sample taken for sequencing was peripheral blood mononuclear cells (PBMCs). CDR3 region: CATSRGLAGHGELFF. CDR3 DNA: TGTGCCACCAGCAGAGGACTAGCGGGCCACGGGGAGCTGTTTTTT.